The T cell receptor beta chain described here comes from a study of memory CD4+ T cells and cytomegalovirus serostatus. The wider study: This sample comes from healthy Belgian adults, about 10 CMV seropositive, 24 seronegative.

TCRdb keeps only in-frame clones here, not all; method: immunoSEQ multiplex PCR. This sample has about 80,000 clones; around 80% occur once, and the top ten carry around 0.75%. V was shortened by 3 bases and J by 3 bases, with 15 bases between the two germline ends. CDR3 size: 15 residues. CDR1 and CDR2 (germline): GTSNPN, SVGIG (reference sequence). The study, taken as a whole, reports: The CMV-associated TCR signature appears largely within the CD4+ memory repertoire. CD4+ memory repertoires contained about 40% of the roughly 160 reported CMV TCRbeta sequences.

Single viable CD3+CD4+CD8-CD45RO+ cells were sorted as the memory CD4+ T cells. Serum IgG to CMV pp150, pp28, p38 and p52 defined serostatus. In the case of this clone: Its target is unknown.

This TCR derives from an adult in good health and CMV-seronegative. The rearrangement joins TRBV30 to TRBJ1-3; D ambiguous. The source material was memory CD4+ T cells from blood. The CDR3 DNA follows: TGTGCCTGGAGCCCAGCCATTAGTATTGGAAACACCATATATTTT. Amino acids: CAWSPAISIGNTIYF.